This T cell receptor (beta chain) was documented in a study of blood T cell repertoires in COVID-19. Sequencing used immunoSEQ multiplex PCR; TCRdb keeps in-frame clones, though not all of them. Of 250,000 or so clones listed, around 91% are singletons. Trimming shortened V by 0 bases and J by 4 bases, and 16 bases separated the two germline ends. The CDR3 sequence is 17 residues long. Germline assignment: CDR1 MGHRA and CDR2 YSYEKL. The sample consisted of peripheral blood. This receptor was taken from a woman in her fifties or sixties with COVID-19, enrolled during active disease. The chain uses TRBV4-1 and TRBJ2-1; D perhaps matches TRBD2 (5 bases). The CDR3 nucleotides are TGCGCCAGCAGCCAAGACGAGTTAGCGTATACTTACAATGAGCAGTTCTTC. This encodes CASSQDELAYTYNEQFF.